This entry concerns a single T cell receptor beta chain. Its antigen is still unknown. The CDR3 covers 14 residues. The germline V and J ends were trimmed by 2 bases and 4 bases, with 11 bases remaining between them. The germline CDR1 and CDR2 sequences are SGDLS and YYNGEE. PCR used 60 Vbeta primers and 13 Jbeta primers. Libraries were prepared by immunoSEQ multiplex PCR; TCRdb keeps only in-frame clonotypes and omits some of them. This sample's clone table lists approximately 120,000 clones. This record comes from a study of cytomegalovirus exposure and HLA in healthy donors. Whole-study results and caveats: 164 TCR beta chains were listed as cytomegalovirus-associated. There was a cluster of highly shared sequence variants that was likely a sequencing artifact.

Source material: PBMCs. The TCR sequence derives from a woman aged 60 to 75 in good health and CMV-seronegative. The genes are TRBV9 and TRBJ2-3; D gene uncertain. The CDR3 region has the DNA TGTGCCAGCAGCGTCCTTAGTGTAGCAGATACGCAGTATTTT. It translates to CASSVLSVADTQYF.